The rows below give T cell receptor beta chains drawn from one sample of a study of beta chain features in type 1 diabetes. Sequencing used immunoSEQ multiplex PCR; TCRdb keeps in-frame clones, though not all of them. Here the sample spans about 320,000 clones, roughly 15% being singletons. Specimen: central memory CD4+ T cells from blood. These receptors were collected from a man aged 25-45 years in good health. CDR3s include the opening cysteine and the closing phenylalanine or tryptophan. Fields, in order: V gene, J gene, D gene, clone size, CDR3 protein, CDR3 DNA. The D gene is left open where the match is weak. Where a row states a size, it is once, few, many or the class of an expanded clone; other rows omit it.

>TRBV5-1|TRBJ2-3|-|-
CASSPPQAGTDTQYF
TGCGCCAGCAGCCCCCCGCAGGCCGGCACAGATACGCAGTATTTT
>TRBV10-3|TRBJ2-5|-|few
CAISEGLQETQYF
TGTGCCATCAGTGAGGGGCTCCAAGAGACCCAGTACTTC
>TRBV5-1|TRBJ1-3|TRBD1|few
CASNPGQGNTIYF
TGCGCCAGCAACCCGGGACAGGGAAACACCATATATTTT
>TRBV28|TRBJ2-1|-|-
CASGRNEQFF
TGTGCCAGCGGACGGAATGAGCAGTTCTTC
>TRBV11-2|TRBJ2-3|-|-
CASAVGTPVGDTQYF
TGTGCCAGCGCCGTTGGGACTCCAGTCGGGGATACGCAGTATTTT
>TRBV4-1|TRBJ2-1|-|-
CASSQGIGEQFF
TGCGCCAGCAGCCAAGGGATCGGGGAGCAGTTCTTC
>TRBV10-3|TRBJ1-1|-|few
CAISGSGRPNTEAFF
TGTGCCATCAGTGGATCGGGGCGGCCGAACACTGAAGCTTTCTTT
>TRBV6-1|TRBJ2-5|-|few
CASSSRVGSQETQYF
TGTGCCAGCAGTTCCCGTGTGGGCAGCCAAGAGACCCAGTACTTC
>TRBV9|TRBJ1-1|TRBD1|few
CASSVAPQGAEAFF
TGTGCCAGCAGCGTAGCTCCCCAGGGGGCTGAAGCTTTCTTT
>TRBV9|TRBJ2-5|TRBD2|-
CASSPGSGRAETQYF
TGTGCCAGCAGCCCTGGGAGCGGGAGGGCAGAGACCCAGTACTTC
>TRBV19|TRBJ1-5|TRBD1|-
CASSPGGNQPQHF
TGTGCCAGTAGTCCAGGGGGGAATCAGCCCCAGCATTTT
>TRBV11-3|TRBJ1-2|-|few
CASSLQGVEGYTF
TGTGCCAGCAGCTTGCAAGGGGTGGAGGGCTACACCTTC
>TRBV30|TRBJ1-5|-|-
CAWSVQTANHPPQHF
TGTGCCTGGAGTGTACAGACAGCTAATCATCCGCCCCAGCATTTT
>TRBV7-9|TRBJ1-2|-|-
CASSLPGEPPINYTF
TGTGCCAGCAGCCTCCCGGGGGAACCACCTATTAACTACACCTTC
>TRBV6-1|TRBJ1-1|TRBD1|few
CASSLQGDTEAFF
TGTGCCAGCAGTCTCCAGGGGGACACTGAAGCTTTCTTT
>TRBV10-3|TRBJ1-1|-|many
CAIRPGEGYTEAFF
TGTGCCATCAGGCCGGGGGAGGGGTACACTGAAGCTTTCTTT
>TRBV11-3|TRBJ1-2|-|-
CASSPDGYYGYTF
TGTGCCAGCAGTCCGGACGGGTACTATGGCTACACCTTC
>TRBV13|TRBJ2-7|-|-
CASSPQGGAYEQYF
TGTGCCAGCAGCCCCCAGGGGGGCGCCTACGAGCAGTACTTC
>TRBV5-1|TRBJ2-5|-|-
CASSLGASFKETQYF
TGCGCCAGCAGCTTAGGGGCCTCCTTTAAAGAGACCCAGTACTTC
>TRBV19|TRBJ2-5|TRBD1|few
CASSIKGRGRETQYF
TGTGCCAGTAGTATCAAGGGCAGGGGGAGAGAGACCCAGTACTTC
>TRBV15|TRBJ1-5|-|few
CATSSGHNQPQHF
TGTGCCACCAGCAGCGGGCACAATCAGCCCCAGCATTTT
>TRBV11-2|TRBJ1-2|-|-
CASSLGGSYGYTF
TGTGCCAGCAGCTTAGGAGGGAGCTATGGCTACACCTTC
>TRBV7-2|TRBJ2-5|TRBD1|-
CASSLAGTVQETQYF
TGTGCCAGCAGCTTAGCCGGGACAGTCCAAGAGACCCAGTACTTC
>TRBV28|TRBJ2-4|-|-
CASSPGVQVAKNIQYF
TGTGCCAGCAGTCCGGGGGTACAGGTAGCCAAAAACATTCAGTACTTC
>TRBV7-8|TRBJ1-6|-|-
CASIEWGTISYNSPLHF
TGTGCCAGCATAGAGTGGGGCACAATCTCCTATAATTCACCCCTCCACTTT
>TRBV23-1|TRBJ2-7|TRBD2|-
CASSRRPGGGGNYEQYF
TGCGCCAGCAGTCGACGCCCAGGCGGGGGGGGGAACTACGAGCAGTACTTC
>TRBV7-9|TRBJ2-5|TRBD2|few
CASSLGGTSGRGETQYF
TGTGCCAGCAGCTTGGGAGGGACTAGCGGGAGAGGAGAGACCCAGTACTTC
>TRBV7-9|TRBJ2-1|TRBD2|few
CASSVSGVWDEQFF
TGTGCCAGCAGCGTTAGCGGGGTTTGGGATGAGCAGTTCTTC
>TRBV10-3|TRBJ1-1|-|-
CASSPGARSTEAFF
TGTGCCAGCAGTCCGGGGGCGCGGAGCACTGAAGCTTTCTTT
>TRBV6-1|TRBJ2-3|-|few
CASSSRAGTTDTQYF
TGTGCCAGCAGTTCTAGGGCAGGGACCACAGATACGCAGTATTTT
>TRBV19|TRBJ1-1|-|few
CASSIEGVNTEAFF
TGTGCCAGTAGTATTGAGGGAGTGAACACTGAAGCTTTCTTT
>TRBV7-7|TRBJ2-1|-|few
CASSKEGAWNEQFF
TGTGCCAGCAGCAAAGAGGGAGCTTGGAATGAGCAGTTCTTC
>TRBV27|TRBJ2-2|TRBD2|few
CASSPRRTSGVANTGELFF
TGTGCCAGCAGTCCCCGAAGGACTAGCGGGGTCGCGAACACCGGGGAGCTGTTTTTT
>TRBV7-7|TRBJ2-5|-|-
CASRGNQETQYF
TGTGCCAGCAGGGGGAACCAAGAGACCCAGTACTTC
>TRBV19|TRBJ1-2|-|few
CASIRNGYTF
TGTGCCAGTATCAGGAATGGCTACACCTTC
>TRBV6-6|TRBJ2-5|TRBD1|-
CASSSPIPTGVTQYF
TGTGCCAGCAGTTCACCAATCCCGACAGGGGTGACCCAGTACTTC
>TRBV7-2|TRBJ1-4|-|-
CASSPRVRSQNEKLFF
TGTGCCAGCAGCCCCAGGGTTAGGAGTCAGAATGAAAAACTGTTTTTT
>TRBV6-1|TRBJ2-3|-|-
CASSGSGGTDTQYF
TGTGCCAGCAGTGGGTCAGGTGGCACAGATACGCAGTATTTT
>TRBV7-2|TRBJ2-6|-|few
CASSDRSGANVLTF
TGTGCCAGCAGCGACCGCTCTGGGGCCAACGTCCTGACTTTC
>TRBV12-5|TRBJ1-2|-|-
CASGLIPSGGHYGYTF
TGTGCTAGTGGTTTGATTCCTTCAGGTGGCCACTATGGCTACACCTTC
>TRBV30|TRBJ1-5|-|many
CAWSVKRDNQPQHF
TGTGCCTGGAGTGTAAAGAGGGATAATCAGCCCCAGCATTTT
>TRBV6-1|TRBJ2-5|-|many
CASSGGRETQYF
TGTGCCAGCAGTGGCGGTCGGGAGACCCAGTACTTC
>TRBV11-3|TRBJ1-1|-|-
CASSRTANTEAFF
TGTGCCAGCAGCCGAACAGCGAACACTGAAGCTTTCTTT